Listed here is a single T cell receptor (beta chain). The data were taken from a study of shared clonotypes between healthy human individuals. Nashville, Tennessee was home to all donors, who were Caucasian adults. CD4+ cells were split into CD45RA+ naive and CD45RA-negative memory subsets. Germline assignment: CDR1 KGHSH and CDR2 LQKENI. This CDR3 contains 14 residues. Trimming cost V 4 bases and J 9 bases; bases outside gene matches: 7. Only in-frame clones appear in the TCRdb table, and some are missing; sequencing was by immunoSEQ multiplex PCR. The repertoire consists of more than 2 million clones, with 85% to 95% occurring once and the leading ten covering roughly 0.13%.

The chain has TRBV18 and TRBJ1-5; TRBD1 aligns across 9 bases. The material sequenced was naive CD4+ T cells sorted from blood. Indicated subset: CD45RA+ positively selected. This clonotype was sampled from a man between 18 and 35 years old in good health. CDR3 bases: TGTGCCAGCTCACGGACAGGGGAGGTACTGCCCCAGCATTTT. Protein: CASSRTGEVLPQHF. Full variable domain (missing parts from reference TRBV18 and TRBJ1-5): NAGVMQNPRHLVRRRGQEARLRCSPMKGHSHVYWYRQLPEEGLKFMVYLQKENIIDESGMPKERFSAEFPKEGPSILRIQQVVRGDSAAYFCASSRTGEVLPQHFGDGTRLSIL.